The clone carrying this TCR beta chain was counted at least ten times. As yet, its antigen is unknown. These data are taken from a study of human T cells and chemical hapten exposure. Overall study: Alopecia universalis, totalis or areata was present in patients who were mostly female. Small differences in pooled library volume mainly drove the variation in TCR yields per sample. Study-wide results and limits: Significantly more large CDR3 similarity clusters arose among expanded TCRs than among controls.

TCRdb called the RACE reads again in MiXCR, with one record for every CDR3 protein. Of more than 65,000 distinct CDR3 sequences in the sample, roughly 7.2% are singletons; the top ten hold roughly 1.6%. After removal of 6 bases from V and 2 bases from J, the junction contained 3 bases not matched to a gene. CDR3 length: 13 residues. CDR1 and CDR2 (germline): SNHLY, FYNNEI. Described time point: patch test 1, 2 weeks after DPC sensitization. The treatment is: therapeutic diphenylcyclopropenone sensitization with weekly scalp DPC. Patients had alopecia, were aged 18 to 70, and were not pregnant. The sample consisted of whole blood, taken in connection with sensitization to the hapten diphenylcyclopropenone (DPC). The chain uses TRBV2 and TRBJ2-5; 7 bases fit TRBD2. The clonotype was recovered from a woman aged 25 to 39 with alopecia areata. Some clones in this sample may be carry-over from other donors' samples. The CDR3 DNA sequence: TGTGCCAGCAGCGGACTAGAACAAGAGACCCAGTACTTC. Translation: CASSGLEQETQYF.